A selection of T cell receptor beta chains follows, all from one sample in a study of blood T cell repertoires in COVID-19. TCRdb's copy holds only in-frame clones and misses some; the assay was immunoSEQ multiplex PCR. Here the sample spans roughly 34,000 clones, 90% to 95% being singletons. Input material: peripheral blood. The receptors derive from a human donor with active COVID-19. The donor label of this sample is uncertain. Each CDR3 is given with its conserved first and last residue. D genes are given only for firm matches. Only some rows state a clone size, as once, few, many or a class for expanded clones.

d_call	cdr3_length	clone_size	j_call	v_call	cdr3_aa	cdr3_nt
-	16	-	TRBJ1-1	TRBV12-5	CASGLVPQGYNTEAFF	TGTGCTAGTGGTTTGGTTCCCCAGGGGTACAACACTGAAGCTTTCTTT
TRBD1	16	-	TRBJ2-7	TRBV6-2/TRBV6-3	CASSYERTGVSYEQYF	TGTGCCAGCAGTTACGAGCGGACAGGTGTCTCCTACGAGCAGTACTTC
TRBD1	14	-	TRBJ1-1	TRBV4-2	CASSRTGGKTEAFF	TGTGCCAGCAGCCGCACAGGGGGTAAAACTGAAGCTTTCTTT
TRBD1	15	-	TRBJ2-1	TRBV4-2	CASSQTWTGEDEQFF	TGTGCCAGCAGCCAAACCTGGACAGGGGAGGATGAGCAGTTCTTC
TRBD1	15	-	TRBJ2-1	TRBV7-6	CASSRTGGSYNEQFF	TGTGCCAGCAGCCGGACAGGGGGATCCTACAATGAGCAGTTCTTC
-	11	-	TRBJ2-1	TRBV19	CASTDSHEQFF	TGTGCCAGTACGGACAGTCATGAGCAGTTCTTC
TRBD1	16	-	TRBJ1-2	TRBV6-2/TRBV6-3	CASSLTRTGGDYGYTF	TGTGCCAGCAGTTTAACCCGGACAGGGGGCGACTATGGCTACACCTTC
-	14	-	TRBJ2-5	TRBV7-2	CASSLRHLQETQYF	TGTGCCAGCAGCCTACGACACCTCCAAGAGACCCAGTACTTC
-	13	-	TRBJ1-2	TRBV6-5	CASSYEGVGGYTF	TGTGCCAGCAGTTACGAAGGGGTCGGTGGCTACACCTTC
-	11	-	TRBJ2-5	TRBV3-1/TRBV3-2	CASSGVETQYF	TGTGCCAGCTCGGGGGTAGAGACCCAGTACTTC
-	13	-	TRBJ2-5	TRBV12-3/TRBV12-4	CASSLWQGETQYF	TGTGCCAGCAGTTTATGGCAGGGGGAGACCCAGTACTTC
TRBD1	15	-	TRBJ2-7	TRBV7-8	CASSLVTGGSYEQYF	TGTGCCAGCAGCTTAGTGACAGGGGGCTCCTACGAGCAGTACTTC
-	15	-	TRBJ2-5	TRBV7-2	CASSLVRLAQETQYF	TGTGCCAGCAGCTTAGTCAGGCTAGCGCAAGAGACCCAGTACTTC
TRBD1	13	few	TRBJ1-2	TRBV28	CASTFRTGQGYTF	TGTGCCAGCACCTTCCGGACAGGGCAAGGCTACACCTTC
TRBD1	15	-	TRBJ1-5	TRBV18	CASSGTDHSNQPQHF	TGTGCCAGCTCAGGGACAGACCATAGCAATCAGCCCCAGCATTTT
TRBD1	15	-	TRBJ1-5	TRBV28	CASSQGQGSRQPQHF	TGTGCCAGCAGCCAGGGACAGGGGAGTCGTCAGCCCCAGCATTTT
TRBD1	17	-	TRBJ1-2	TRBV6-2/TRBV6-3	CASSSNPGQGVSYGYTF	TGTGCCAGCAGTTCTAATCCCGGACAGGGGGTGTCCTATGGCTACACCTTC
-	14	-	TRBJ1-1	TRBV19	CASSWVEGSHEAFF	TGTGCCAGTAGTTGGGTTGAGGGATCCCACGAAGCTTTCTTT
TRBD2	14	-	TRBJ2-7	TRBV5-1	CASRKASGIYEQYF	TGCGCCAGCAGGAAGGCTAGCGGCATTTACGAGCAGTACTTC
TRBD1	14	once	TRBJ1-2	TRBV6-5	CASQSDREAYGYTF	TGTGCCTCTCAATCGGACAGGGAAGCTTATGGCTACACCTTC
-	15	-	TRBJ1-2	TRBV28	CASSSPREGLYGYTF	TGTGCCAGCAGTTCCCCGAGGGAGGGCCTCTATGGCTACACCTTC
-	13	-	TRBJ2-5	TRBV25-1	CASRDQGQETQYF	TGTGCCAGCAGGGACCAGGGGCAAGAGACCCAGTACTTC
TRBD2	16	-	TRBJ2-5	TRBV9	CASSSGTSGVQETQYF	TGTGCCAGCAGCTCCGGGACTAGCGGGGTCCAAGAGACCCAGTACTTC
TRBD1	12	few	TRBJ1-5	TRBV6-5	CASSTGAQPQHF	TGTGCCAGCAGTACAGGGGCTCAGCCCCAGCATTTT
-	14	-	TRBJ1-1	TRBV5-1	CASSSHRSDTEAFF	TGCGCCAGCAGCTCTCACAGGAGCGACACTGAAGCTTTCTTT
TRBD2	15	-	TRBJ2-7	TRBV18	CASSPRERGRDEQYF	TGTGCCAGCTCACCGAGAGAGCGGGGCCGGGACGAGCAGTACTTC
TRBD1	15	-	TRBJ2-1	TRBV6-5	CASSRTGGNYNEQFF	TGTGCCAGCAGTCGGACAGGGGGCAACTACAATGAGCAGTTCTTC
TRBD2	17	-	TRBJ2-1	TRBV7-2	CASSFTRSGGPYNEQFF	TGTGCCAGCAGCTTTACTCGTAGCGGGGGGCCGTACAATGAGCAGTTCTTC